The 16 T cell receptor beta chains in this list originate from one sample, sequenced in a study of response to subunit inactivated influenza vaccine (dated by TCRdb to between 2017 and 2018). Receptor libraries were prepared by RT-PCR. The reads were generated on an Illumina HiSeq 2500. The raw public reads went through TCRdb reprocessing: fastp at Q25, MiXCR clone calling, in-frame beta chains kept. All rows with the same CDR3 protein become a single entry with the most common DNA and genes. This sample comprises more than 600,000 distinct CDR3 sequences, approximately 18% of them detected only once. Approximately 10% of the sample lies in the top ten. The sample here was PBMCs from blood, taken roughly 5 days after vaccination. These receptors were obtained from a man aged 50 or older who received an inactivated influenza vaccine. Donor details come from another sample of the same person, matched by shared clones.

This clonotype was found a few times. V and J are TRBV20-1 and TRBJ2-3; TRBD2 matches at 12 bases. The CDR3 totals 18 residues. The J segment lost 4 bases and the V segment lost 0 bases, leaving 11 bases of the junction unmatched. Per the germline V gene, CDR1 is DFQATT and CDR2 is SNEGSKA (reference sequence). The CDR3 loop is CSARDSTWTSGNPDTQYF. The CDR3 coding sequence is TGCAGTGCTAGAGATTCGACCTGGACTAGCGGGAACCCAGATACGCAGTATTTT.

This clonotype was picked up a small number of times. The chain combines TRBV12-5 with TRBJ2-2; TRBD1 might be the D (6 bases). There are 18 residues in the CDR3. From germline, CDR1 is LGHNT and CDR2 FRNRAP. V gave up 0 bases and J gave up 4 bases, with 18 bases separating them. CDR3: CASGLVGLTGSGTGELFF. Written as DNA, the CDR3 is TGTGCTAGTGGTTTGGTAGGCTTGACAGGCTCGGGCACCGGGGAGCTGTTTTTT.

V and J are TRBV15 and TRBJ1-5; unclear D gene. V was trimmed by 2 bases and J by 4 bases, leaving 9 bases between them. CDR3 length: 14 amino acids. Germline assignment: CDR1 LNHNV and CDR2 YYDKDF (reference sequence). CDR3 loop: CATSRPGPNQPQHF. CDR3 sequence (DNA): TGTGCCACCAGCAGACCCGGGCCGAATCAGCCCCAGCATTTT.

This clonotype came up a few times. The chain carries TRBV24-1 and TRBJ2-3; 7 bases fit TRBD1. The CDR3 runs to 18 residues. The germline CDR1 and CDR2 sequences are KGHDR and SFDVKD. With V trimmed by 3 bases and J by 0 bases, 11 bases remained unmatched. The DNA of the CDR3 is TGTGCCACCAGTGATCGGGCAGGGGGACGAGCTAGCACAGATACGCAGTATTTT. This gives the protein CATSDRAGGRASTDTQYF.

The chain recombines TRBV5-5 with TRBJ2-5, with D unclear. V was shortened by 6 bases and J by 2 bases, with 17 bases between the two germline ends. Germline-derived CDR1 and CDR2 are SGHKS and YYEKEE (reference sequence). The CDR3 runs to 15 residues. The CDR3 DNA sequence: TGTGCCAGCACCCAAAATACGAGGCATCAAGAGACCCAGTACTTC. Protein: CASTQNTRHQETQYF.

This clonotype was seen ten or more times. The chain uses TRBV20-1 and TRBJ2-1; tentative D call: TRBD2 (5 bases). The germline gives CDR1 DFQATT, CDR2 SNEGSKA (reference sequence). The CDR3 has 16 amino acids. V lost 2 bases to trimming and J lost 4 bases, with 18 bases between them. This chain's CDR3 is CSARSPGGLGYNEQFF. DNA for the CDR3: TGCAGTGCTAGATCCCCCGGCGGGCTCGGGTACAATGAGCAGTTCTTC.

This sequence joins TRBV5-1 and TRBJ2-1, with D maybe TRBD2 (6 bases). Deletions cut 0 bases from V and 4 bases from J, with 14 bases between. The CDR3 is 16 amino acids. Per germline, CDR1 SGHRS and CDR2 YFSETQ. CDR3 region: CASSLVPGTSYNEQFF. CDR3 in DNA: TGCGCCAGCAGCTTGGTCCCTGGGACTTCTTACAATGAGCAGTTCTTC.

The rearrangement links TRBV29-1 to TRBJ2-2; 10 bases map to TRBD2. V trimming: 4 bases; J trimming: 4 bases; junction bases outside the gene matches: 3. Germline-derived CDR1 and CDR2 are SQVTM and ANQGSEA. The CDR3 length is 14 residues. The CDR3 region has the DNA TGCAGCGTTGCTAGCGGGAGTAGCACCGGGGAGCTGTTTTTT. Encoded protein: CSVASGSSTGELFF.

This clonotype was picked up a small number of times. The chain uses TRBV12-3 or TRBV12-4 and TRBJ2-2; a weak D match, TRBD1 (5 bases). The CDR3 totals 15 residues. V was trimmed by 2 bases and J by 6 bases, leaving 13 bases between them. This CDR3 is CASSLRQGVAGELFF. Written as DNA, the CDR3 is TGTGCCAGCAGTTTAAGGCAGGGTGTCGCCGGGGAGCTGTTTTTT.

There are many counts of this clonotype. The rearrangement links TRBV6-2 or TRBV6-3 to TRBJ2-1; no firm D call. There are 13 residues in the CDR3. CDR1 and CDR2 from the germline V gene are MNHEY and SVGEGT. V lost 0 bases and J lost 6, with 6 bases in between. The CDR3 DNA reads TGTGCCAGCAGTTACTCGAGACGCAATGAGCAGTTCTTC. Its protein product is CASSYSRRNEQFF.

This clonotype occurred a few times. The V and J genes are TRBV11-2 and TRBJ1-5, with 12 bases matching TRBD1. Trimming removed 5 bases from V and 1 base from J; junction bases left unmatched: 15. This CDR3 region has 20 residues. CDR1 and CDR2 from the germline V gene are SGHAT and FQNNGV. This chain's CDR3 is CASSANRDRGRSQSNQPQHF. As DNA, the CDR3 is TGTGCCAGCAGCGCAAACCGGGACAGGGGGCGAAGTCAAAGCAATCAGCCCCAGCATTTT.

Details on this clonotype: This may arise from a read error, as a much more abundant clone is one base away. The V and J genes are TRBV12-3 or TRBV12-4 and TRBJ2-1; 7 positions agree with TRBD1. This CDR3 has 14 amino acids. CDR3 sequence (DNA): TGTGCCAGCAGTCGGGACAGCCCAAGCGATGAGCAGTCCTTC. This translates into CASSRDSPSDEQSF.

The V gene is TRBV7-9, the J gene TRBJ2-2; 7 nucleotides align to TRBD1. CDR1 is SEHNR and CDR2 is FQNEAQ in the germline V gene (reference sequence). Trimming cost V 5 bases and J 8 bases; bases outside gene matches: 11. The CDR3 is made up of 15 amino acids. The CDR3 spells CASSLATGLPGELFF. CDR3 sequence (DNA): TGTGCCAGCAGCCTGGCGACAGGGCTGCCAGGGGAGCTGTTTTTT.

V gene TRBV29-1 combines with J gene TRBJ2-7, with 8 bases that match TRBD1. The CDR3 runs 16 residues. J gave up 0 bases and V 4 bases, and 11 bases lay outside the gene matches. Germline CDR1 and CDR2: SQVTM and ANQGSEA. CDR3 DNA sequence: TGCAGCGTTGTTCTCGGACAGGGAAGGAGCTCCTACGAGCAGTACTTC. It specifies CSVVLGQGRSSYEQYF.

The rearrangement uses TRBV5-1 and TRBJ2-3; D is uncertain. Trimming left V 7 bases short and J 6 bases short, with 18 bases between. Germline CDR1 and CDR2: SGHRS and YFSETQ. This CDR3 is 14 amino acids long. The chain's CDR3 is CASSPRQWMDTQYF. The CDR3, as DNA: TGCGCCAGCTCTCCTCGTCAGTGGATGGATACGCAGTATTTT.

This clonotype was counted a few times. This chain joins TRBV29-1 and TRBJ2-7, with D possibly TRBD1 on 5 matching bases. The germline V and J ends were trimmed by 5 bases and 1 base, with 21 bases remaining between them. This CDR3 region has 16 residues. CDR1 SQVTM and CDR2 ANQGSEA come from the germline V gene. CDR3 residues: CSVNFADSGFSYEQYF. CDR3 DNA sequence: TGCAGCGTTAACTTTGCTGACAGTGGATTTTCCTACGAGCAGTACTTC.